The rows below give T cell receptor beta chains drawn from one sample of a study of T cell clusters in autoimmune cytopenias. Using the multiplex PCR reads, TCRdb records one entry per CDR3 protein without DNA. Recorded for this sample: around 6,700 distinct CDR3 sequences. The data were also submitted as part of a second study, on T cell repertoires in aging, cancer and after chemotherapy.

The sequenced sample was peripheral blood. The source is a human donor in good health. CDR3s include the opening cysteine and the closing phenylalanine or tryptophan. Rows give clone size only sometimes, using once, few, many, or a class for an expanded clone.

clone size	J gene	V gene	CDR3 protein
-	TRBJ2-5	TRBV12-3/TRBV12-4	CASSSRTSGGAETQYF
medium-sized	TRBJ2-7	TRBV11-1	CASSLGAGNYEQYF
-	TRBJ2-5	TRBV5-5	CARSLSGRVDEQYF
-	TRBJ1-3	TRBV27	CASSLGPSGNTIYF
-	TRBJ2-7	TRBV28	CASSLAQRDRNEQYF
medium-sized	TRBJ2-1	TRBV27	CASSSTVGTLYNEQFF
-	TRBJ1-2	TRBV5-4	CASSGGGDYGYTF
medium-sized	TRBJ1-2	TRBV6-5	CASSPAVGGIGYTF
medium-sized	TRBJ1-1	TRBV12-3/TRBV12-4	CASSLMAETEAFF
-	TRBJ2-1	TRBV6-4	CASIPGLAASFSYNEQFF
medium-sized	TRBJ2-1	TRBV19	CASSLSGASGRRNEQFF
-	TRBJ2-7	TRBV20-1	CSARDRQRGSYEQYF
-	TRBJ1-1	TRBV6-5	CASYRLGGEAFF
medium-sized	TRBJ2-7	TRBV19	CASSGDGSYEQYF
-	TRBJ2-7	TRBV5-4	CASSFPPLYEQYF
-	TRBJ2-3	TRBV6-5	CASSYVGTGGAKDTQYF
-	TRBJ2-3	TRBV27	CASSLLWGGFEDTQYF
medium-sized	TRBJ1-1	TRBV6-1	CASSYRHLDTEAFF
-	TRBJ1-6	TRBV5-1	CASSLAPAYNSPLHF
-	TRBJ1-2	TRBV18	CASSPSGQFYGYTF
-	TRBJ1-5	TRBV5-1	CASRPTGGSNQPQHF
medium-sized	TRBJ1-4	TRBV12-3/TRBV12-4	CASSNGPGQGNEKLFF
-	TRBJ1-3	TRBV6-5	CASSYGGSGNTIYF
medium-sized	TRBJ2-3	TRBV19	CASSIGEAFTDTQYF